This T cell receptor (beta chain) was identified in a study of blood T cell repertoires in COVID-19. The overall study: The samples span acute and convalescent COVID-19 from the United States, Italy and Spain. PBMCs, B-cell-depleted T cells, or T cells provided the cDNA or gDNA that made up the material.

As handled by the study authors: Estimates of nucleated cell counts were drawn from the amplification of reference gene primers. Assay: immunoSEQ multiplex PCR; the TCRdb copy retains only in-frame clones and omits some. V, J and clone size reflect that table, while D and trimming were determined from the DNA. The sample contains 250,000 to 350,000 clones, around four fifths of which appear only once. Trimming cost V 5 bases and J 7 bases, with 11 bases left between them. This CDR3 is 13 amino acids long. Material for sequencing was peripheral blood. The TCR comes from a woman aged 50 to 65 with active or convalescent COVID-19. The chain employs TRBV12-3 or TRBV12-4 and TRBJ1-4, with no clear D. CDR3 DNA: TGTGCCAGCAGTCCGGTTTCGGGTGAAAAACTGTTTTTT. Encoded protein: CASSPVSGEKLFF.